This TCR beta chain appears in the sequencing data of a study of control samples from healthy donors and cancer patients. The data were produced by immunoSEQ multiplex PCR, yet TCRdb's version contains in-frame clones alone and is incomplete. The profile shows approximately 110,000 clones, about 89% of them singletons. This sequence originates from a woman in her fifties or sixties in good health. Input material: blood.

This CDR3 is CASRPQTGGIGYGYTF. The CDR3 nucleotides read TGTGCCAGCAGACCCCAGACAGGGGGCATTGGCTATGGCTACACCTTC. The chain recombines TRBV3-1 (or the pseudogene TRBV3-2) with TRBJ1-2, with 10 bases fitting TRBD1. The CDR3 has 16 residues. V lost 6 bases, J lost 4 bases, and 11 bases stayed unmatched. The germline V gene encodes CDR1 LGHDT and CDR2 YNNKEL (reference sequence).